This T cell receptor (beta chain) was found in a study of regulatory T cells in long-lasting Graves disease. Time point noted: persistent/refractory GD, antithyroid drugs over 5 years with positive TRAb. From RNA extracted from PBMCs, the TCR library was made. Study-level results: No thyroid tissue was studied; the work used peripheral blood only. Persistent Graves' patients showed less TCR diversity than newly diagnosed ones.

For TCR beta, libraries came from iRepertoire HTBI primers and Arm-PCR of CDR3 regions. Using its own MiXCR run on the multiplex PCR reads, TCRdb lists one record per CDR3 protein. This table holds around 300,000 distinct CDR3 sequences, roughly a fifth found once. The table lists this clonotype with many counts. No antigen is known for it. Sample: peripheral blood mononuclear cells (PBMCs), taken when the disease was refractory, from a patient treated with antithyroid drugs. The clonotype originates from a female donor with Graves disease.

CDR3 region: CSASEGGRTQYF. The CDR3 DNA sequence: TGCAGTGCTAGTGAGGGGGGACGGACCCAGTACTTC. V gene TRBV20-1 combines with J gene TRBJ2-5, with D perhaps given as TRBD1 or TRBD2 (6 bases each). There are 12 residues in the CDR3. V lost 3 bases to trimming and J lost 7 bases, with 12 bases between them. Germline lookup yields CDR1 DFQATT and CDR2 SNEGSKA (reference sequence).